A selection of T cell receptor beta chains follows, all from one sample in a study of cytomegalovirus exposure and HLA in healthy donors. Sequencing used immunoSEQ multiplex PCR; TCRdb keeps in-frame clones, though not all of them. This sample has 100,000 to 150,000 clones; 80% occur once, and the top ten carry around 3.6%. Specimen: PBMCs. All receptors derive from a middle-aged woman in good health and CMV-seronegative. Both conserved end residues are part of each CDR3. The D gene is left open where the match is weak. Rows give clone size only sometimes, using once, few, many, or a class for an expanded clone.

>TRBD1|.|TRBV7-7|TRBJ2-5
CASSPRKGQGAGETQYF
TGTGCTAGCAGCCCAAGGAAGGGGCAGGGGGCGGGTGAGACCCAGTACTTC
>TRBD1|.|TRBV29-1|TRBJ1-2
CSAGQGSGYTF
TGCAGCGCGGGACAGGGCTCTGGCTACACCTTC
>.|.|TRBV4-1|TRBJ2-3
CASSQEGASTDTQYF
TGCGCCAGCAGCCAAGAAGGGGCTAGCACAGATACGCAGTATTTT
>TRBD2|.|TRBV6-5|TRBJ2-1
CASSYRSGTEQFF
TGTGCCAGCAGTTACCGTAGCGGGACTGAGCAGTTCTTC
>.|.|TRBV2|TRBJ2-7
CASRASAYEQYF
TGTGCCAGCAGGGCTAGCGCCTACGAGCAGTACTTC
>.|.|TRBV4-1|TRBJ1-2
CASSQEGGRWGYTF
TGCGCCAGCAGCCAAGAAGGGGGTAGATGGGGCTACACCTTC
>.|.|TRBV9|TRBJ1-1
CASSRGNTEAFF
TGTGCCAGCAGCAGGGGGAACACTGAAGCTTTCTTT
>.|.|TRBV5-1|TRBJ2-1
CASSLDLFLPYNEQFF
TGCGCCAGCAGCTTGGATTTATTTCTCCCCTACAATGAGCAGTTCTTC
>TRBD1|.|TRBV5-1|TRBJ2-3
CASSSGGRTDTQYF
TGCGCCAGCAGCTCAGGGGGCAGGACAGATACGCAGTATTTT
>.|few|TRBV6-1|TRBJ1-5
CASSVWQAGGWQPQHF
TGTGCCAGCAGTGTTTGGCAGGCCGGGGGTTGGCAGCCCCAGCATTTT
>TRBD2|once|TRBV27|TRBJ2-3
CASSSSTARQRELDTQYF
TGTGCCAGCAGTTCCTCCACCGCGCGGCAGCGGGAGCTAGATACGCAGTATTTT
>.|once|TRBV5-6|TRBJ1-2
CARSSVVAGSYYGYTF
TGTGCCCGCAGCTCAGTCGTGGCAGGGTCATACTATGGCTACACCTTC
>TRBD2|.|TRBV11-1|TRBJ2-3
CASSPGTSETQYF
TGTGCCAGCAGCCCAGGGACTAGCGAGACGCAGTATTTT
>.|.|TRBV27|TRBJ1-2
CASSLYAGFYGYTF
TGTGCCAGCAGTTTATATGCGGGATTCTATGGCTACACCTTC
>TRBD1|once|TRBV19|TRBJ1-2
CASSGTGVDGYTF
TGTGCCAGTAGTGGGACAGGGGTTGATGGCTACACCTTC
>TRBD1|once|TRBV28|TRBJ1-1
CASSFKPGQGFFGAFF
TGTGCCAGCAGCTTTAAACCGGGACAGGGCTTCTTCGGAGCTTTCTTT
>.|.|TRBV6-5|TRBJ2-7
CASSQGYSYEQYF
TGTGCCAGCAGTCAAGGATACAGCTACGAGCAGTACTTC
>.|.|TRBV27|TRBJ1-5
CASSQVRDINQPQHF
TGTGCCAGCAGTCAAGTCCGGGACATAAATCAGCCCCAGCATTTT
>.|few|TRBV7-8|TRBJ2-7
CASSLDRVYEQYF
TGTGCCAGCAGCTTAGACAGGGTGTACGAGCAGTACTTC
>TRBD1|.|TRBV9|TRBJ2-7
CASSGDRGDYEQYF
TGTGCCAGCAGCGGCGACAGGGGAGACTACGAGCAGTACTTC
>.|.|TRBV6-1|TRBJ2-7
CASSGRGRSYEQYF
TGTGCCAGCAGCGGGAGGGGGCGTTCCTACGAGCAGTACTTC
>TRBD2|.|TRBV7-9|TRBJ2-4
CASSLPYTREGGTKNIQYF
TGTGCCAGCAGCTTACCCTATACACGGGAGGGCGGGACCAAAAACATTCAGTACTTC
>TRBD2|.|TRBV5-6|TRBJ2-7
CASSSGLAGGRYEQYF
TGTGCCAGCAGCTCTGGACTAGCGGGAGGTCGGTACGAGCAGTACTTC
>TRBD1|few|TRBV15|TRBJ1-3
CATSTQTGLGNTIYF
TGTGCCACCAGCACCCAGACAGGGCTCGGAAACACCATATATTTT
>TRBD2|.|TRBV9|TRBJ2-3
CASSWGGDGTDTQYF
TGTGCCAGCAGCTGGGGGGGGGATGGCACAGATACGCAGTATTTT
>.|.|TRBV19|TRBJ1-2
CASNPESGYGYGYTF
TGTGCCAGTAATCCCGAATCAGGGTACGGCTATGGCTACACCTTC
>TRBD1|few|TRBV19|TRBJ2-1
CATKSRDRVSEQFF
TGTGCCACTAAAAGCCGGGACAGGGTAAGTGAGCAGTTCTTC
>.|.|TRBV2|TRBJ1-1
CASIPLGGSTEAFF
TGTGCCAGCATCCCCTTGGGCGGGTCCACTGAAGCTTTCTTT
>.|.|TRBV23-1|TRBJ1-1
CANPPTGSGAFF
TGCGCCAACCCCCCGACAGGTAGTGGGGCTTTCTTT
>TRBD1|.|TRBV29-1|TRBJ1-1
CSGTRDRVTEAFF
TGCAGCGGAACAAGGGACAGGGTCACTGAAGCTTTCTTT